Listed here are 5 T cell receptor beta chains from one sample, sequenced in a study of T cell responses to AZD1222 COVID-19 vaccine. TCRdb's copy holds only in-frame clones and misses some; the assay was immunoSEQ multiplex PCR. The table has under 200,000 clones, 90% seen once; the top ten hold approximately 1.5%. Specimen: peripheral blood, collected on day 0 of AZD1222 vaccination. These receptors were obtained from an adult in good health.

The rearrangement uses TRBV5-4 and TRBJ2-3, with a tentative D call TRBD2 (6 bases). Germline V gene sequence: CDR1 SGHNT, CDR2 YYREEE (reference sequence). The CDR3 extends over 16 amino acids. The V end lost 0 bases, the J end lost 4 bases, and 15 bases lay between the germline ends. For the CDR3, the DNA is TGTGCCAGCAGCTTGGGTATCGGGGGATTTGCAGATACGCAGTATTTT. Protein product: CASSLGIGGFADTQYF.

The chain links TRBV11-1 to TRBJ2-7; TRBD1 matches at 7 bases. This CDR3 is built from 13 residues. CDR1 is SGHAT and CDR2 is FQDESV in the germline V gene (reference sequence). V was pared by 3 bases and J by 4 bases, with 3 bases of the junction left unmatched. In nucleotides, the CDR3 is TGTGCCAGCAGCTTTCACAGGGGATACGAGCAGTACTTC. Encoded protein: CASSFHRGYEQYF.

The chain combines TRBV14 with TRBJ1-3, with a possible D match to TRBD1 (5 bases). Trimming left V 1 base short and J 1 base short, with 11 bases between. This CDR3 has 16 residues. Germline CDR1 and CDR2: SGHDN and FVKESK. The CDR3 is CASSQGHRTSGNTIYF. The CDR3 DNA reads as TGTGCCAGCAGCCAAGGTCATCGGACATCTGGAAACACCATATATTTT.

This chain links TRBV7-9 with TRBJ1-4; 7 bases align to TRBD1. Trimming cost V 3 bases and J 0 bases; bases outside gene matches: 1. Germline lookup yields CDR1 SEHNR and CDR2 FQNEAQ (reference sequence). The CDR3 consists of 15 residues. The CDR3 nucleotides read TGTGCCAGCAGCTTGGACAGGACAACTAATGAAAAACTGTTTTTT. It is translated as CASSLDRTTNEKLFF.

The V and J genes are TRBV7-2 and TRBJ1-1; the match to TRBD1 covers 7 bases. Germline CDR1 and CDR2: SGHTA and FQGNSA. The CDR3 covers 15 residues. V was clipped by 5 bases and J by 0 bases; unmatched bases: 6. Written as DNA, the CDR3 is TGTGCCAGCAGCATCAGGGGGTCCATGAACACTGAAGCTTTCTTT. Its translation is CASSIRGSMNTEAFF.